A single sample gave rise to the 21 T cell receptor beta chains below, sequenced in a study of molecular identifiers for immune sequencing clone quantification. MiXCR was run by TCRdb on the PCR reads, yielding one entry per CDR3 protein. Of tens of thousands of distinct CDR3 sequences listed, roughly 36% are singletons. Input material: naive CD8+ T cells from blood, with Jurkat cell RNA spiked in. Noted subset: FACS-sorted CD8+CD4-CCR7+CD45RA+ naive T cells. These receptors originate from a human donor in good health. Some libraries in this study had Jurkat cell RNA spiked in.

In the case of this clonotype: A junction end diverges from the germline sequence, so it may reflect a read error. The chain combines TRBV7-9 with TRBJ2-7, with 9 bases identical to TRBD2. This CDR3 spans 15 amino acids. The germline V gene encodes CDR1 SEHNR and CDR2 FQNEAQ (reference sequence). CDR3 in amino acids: CASSLISGSTYGQYF. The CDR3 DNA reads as TGTGCCAGCAGCTTAATTAGCGGGAGTACCTACGGGCAGTACTTC.

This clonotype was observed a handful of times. The CDR3 sequence: CASSQSVTTDTQYF. DNA of the CDR3: TGTGCCAGCAGTCAATCAGTAACCACAGATACGCAGTATTTT. J is TRBJ2-3 and V is TRBV6-2 or TRBV6-3; no definite D call. The V end lost 5 bases, the J end lost 2 bases, and 11 bases lay between the germline ends. The CDR3 runs to 14 residues. In germline, CDR1 is MNHEY, CDR2 SVGEGT.

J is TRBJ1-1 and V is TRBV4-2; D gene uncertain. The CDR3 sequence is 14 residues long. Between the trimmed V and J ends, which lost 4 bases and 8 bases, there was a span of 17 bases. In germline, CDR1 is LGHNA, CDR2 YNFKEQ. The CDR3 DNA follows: TGTGCCAGCAGCCGAGGATCAGCTTACATCGAAGCTTTCTTT. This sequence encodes CASSRGSAYIEAFF.

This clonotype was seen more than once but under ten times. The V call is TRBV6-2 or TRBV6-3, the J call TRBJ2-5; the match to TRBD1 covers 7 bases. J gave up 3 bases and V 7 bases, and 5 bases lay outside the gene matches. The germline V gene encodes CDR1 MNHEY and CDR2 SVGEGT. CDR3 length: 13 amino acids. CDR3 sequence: CASTDRVEETQYF. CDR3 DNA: TGTGCCAGCACCGACAGGGTGGAAGAGACCCAGTACTTC.

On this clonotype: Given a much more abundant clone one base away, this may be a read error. The CDR3 DNA is TGTGCCACAGGGCTGAACTTTCAGTACTTC. Translation: CATGLNFQYF. V usage is TRBV19 and J usage is TRBJ2-4; maybe TRBD1 (5 bases). Trimming cost V 10 bases and J 11 bases, with 12 bases left between them. The CDR3 sequence is 10 residues long. Germline-derived CDR1 and CDR2 are LNHDA and SQIVND (reference sequence).

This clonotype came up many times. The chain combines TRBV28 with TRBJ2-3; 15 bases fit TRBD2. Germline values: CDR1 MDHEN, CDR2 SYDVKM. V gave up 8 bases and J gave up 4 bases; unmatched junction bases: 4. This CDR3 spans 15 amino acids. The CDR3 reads CASRGLAGGADTQYF. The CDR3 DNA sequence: TGTGCCAGCCGGGGACTAGCGGGAGGTGCAGATACGCAGTATTTT.

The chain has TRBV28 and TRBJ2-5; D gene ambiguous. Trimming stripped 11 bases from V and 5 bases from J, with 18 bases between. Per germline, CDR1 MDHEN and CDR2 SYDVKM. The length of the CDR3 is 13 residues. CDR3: CAGQSISSETQYF. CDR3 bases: TGTGCCGGCCAGAGTATTTCTTCCGAGACCCAGTACTTC.

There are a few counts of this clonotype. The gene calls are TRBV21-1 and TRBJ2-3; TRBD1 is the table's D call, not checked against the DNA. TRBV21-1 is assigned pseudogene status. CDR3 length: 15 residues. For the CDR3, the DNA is TGTGCCAGCGTAACAAGACAGGAAAGGACAGATACGCAGTATTTT. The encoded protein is CASVTRQERTDTQYF.

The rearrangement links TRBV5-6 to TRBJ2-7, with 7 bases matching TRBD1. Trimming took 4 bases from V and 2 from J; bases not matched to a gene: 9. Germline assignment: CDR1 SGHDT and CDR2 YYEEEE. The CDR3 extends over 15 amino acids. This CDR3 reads CASSRPWDRAYEQYF. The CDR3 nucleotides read TGTGCCAGCAGCCGACCCTGGGACAGAGCCTACGAGCAGTACTTC.

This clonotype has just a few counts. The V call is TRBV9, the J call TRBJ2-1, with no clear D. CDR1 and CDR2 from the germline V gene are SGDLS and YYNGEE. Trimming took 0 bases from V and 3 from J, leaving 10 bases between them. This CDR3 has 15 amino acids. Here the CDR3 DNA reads TGTGCCAGCAGCGTAGGTGACGGCCTCTACAATGAGCAGTTCTTC. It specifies CASSVGDGLYNEQFF.

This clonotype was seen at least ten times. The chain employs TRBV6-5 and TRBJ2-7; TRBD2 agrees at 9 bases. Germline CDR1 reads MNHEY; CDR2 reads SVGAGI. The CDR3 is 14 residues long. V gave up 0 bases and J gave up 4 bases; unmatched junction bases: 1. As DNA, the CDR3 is TGTGCCAGCAGTTACTCGAGCGGGGGGTACGAGCAGTACTTC. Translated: CASSYSSGGYEQYF.

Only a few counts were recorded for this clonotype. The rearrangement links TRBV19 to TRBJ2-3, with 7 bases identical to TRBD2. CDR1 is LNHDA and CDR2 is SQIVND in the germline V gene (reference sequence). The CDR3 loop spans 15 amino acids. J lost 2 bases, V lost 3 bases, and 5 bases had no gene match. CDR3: CASSIWEGITDTQYF. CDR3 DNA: TGTGCCAGTAGTATTTGGGAGGGGATCACAGATACGCAGTATTTT.

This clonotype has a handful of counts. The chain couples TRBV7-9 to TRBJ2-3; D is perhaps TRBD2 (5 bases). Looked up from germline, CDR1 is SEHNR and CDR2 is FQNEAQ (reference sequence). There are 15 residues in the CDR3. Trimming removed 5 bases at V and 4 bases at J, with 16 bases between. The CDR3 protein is CASSQGFGVADTQYF. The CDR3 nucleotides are TGTGCCAGCAGCCAAGGTTTCGGGGTGGCAGATACGCAGTATTTT.

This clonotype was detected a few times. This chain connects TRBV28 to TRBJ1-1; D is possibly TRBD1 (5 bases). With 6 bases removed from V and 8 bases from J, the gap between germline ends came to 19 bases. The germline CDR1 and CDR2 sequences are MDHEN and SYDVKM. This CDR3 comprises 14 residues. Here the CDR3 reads CASRTDLSPEEAFF. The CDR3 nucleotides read TGTGCCAGCAGGACAGATTTGTCCCCAGAGGAAGCTTTCTTT.

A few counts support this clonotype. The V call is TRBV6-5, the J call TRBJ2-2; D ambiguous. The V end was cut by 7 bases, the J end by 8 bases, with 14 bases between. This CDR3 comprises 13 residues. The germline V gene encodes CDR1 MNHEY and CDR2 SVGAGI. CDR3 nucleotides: TGTGCCAGCAAGAGTTCGACCCGGGGGGAGCTGTTTTTT. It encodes CASKSSTRGELFF.

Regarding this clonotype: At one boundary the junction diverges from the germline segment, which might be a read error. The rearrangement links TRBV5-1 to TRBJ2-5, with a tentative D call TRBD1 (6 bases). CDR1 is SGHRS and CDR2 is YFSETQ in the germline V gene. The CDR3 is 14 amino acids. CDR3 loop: CASGLDSPGRTQYF. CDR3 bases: TGCGCCAGCGGCTTGGACAGCCCCGGTAGGACCCAGTACTTC. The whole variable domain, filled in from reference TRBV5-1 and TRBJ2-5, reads KAGVTQTPRYLIKTRGQQVTLSCSPISGHRSVSWYQQTPGQGLQFLFEYFSETQRNKGNFPGRFSGRQFSNSRSEMNVSTLELGDSALYLCASGLDSPGRTQYFGPGTRLLVL.

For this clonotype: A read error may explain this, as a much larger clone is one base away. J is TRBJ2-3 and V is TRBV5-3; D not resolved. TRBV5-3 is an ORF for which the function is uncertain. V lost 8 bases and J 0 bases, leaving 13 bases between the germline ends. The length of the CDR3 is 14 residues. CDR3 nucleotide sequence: TGTGCCAGCGGCTCGGACGATAGCACAGATACGCAGTATTTT. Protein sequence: CASGSDDSTDTQYF.

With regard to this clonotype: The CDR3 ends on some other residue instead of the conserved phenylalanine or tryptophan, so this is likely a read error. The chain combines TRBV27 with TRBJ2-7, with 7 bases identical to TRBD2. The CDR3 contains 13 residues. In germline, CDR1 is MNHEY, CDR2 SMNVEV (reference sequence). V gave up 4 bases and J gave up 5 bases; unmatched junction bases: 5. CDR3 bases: TGTGCCAGCAGTTCGGGGGGTCTCAACGAGCAGTACCTC. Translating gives CASSSGGLNEQYL.

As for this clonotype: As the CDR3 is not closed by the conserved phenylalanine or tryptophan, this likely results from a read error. The CDR3 nucleotides read TGTGCCACCTCCCCGCCAGGGGTAGTCGAGCAGTACCTC. This translates into CATSPPGVVEQYL. The genes are TRBV6-5 and TRBJ2-7, with D perhaps matching TRBD1 (6 bases). Trimming left V 10 bases short and J 6 bases short, with 19 bases between. Germline V CDR1 and CDR2: MNHEY, SVGAGI. The CDR3 is made up of 13 amino acids.

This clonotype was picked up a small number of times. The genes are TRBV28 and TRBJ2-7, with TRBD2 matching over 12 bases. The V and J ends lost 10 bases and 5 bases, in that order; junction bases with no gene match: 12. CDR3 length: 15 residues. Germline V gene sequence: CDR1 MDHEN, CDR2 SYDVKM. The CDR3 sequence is CATTPLAGGQHEQYF. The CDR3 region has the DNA TGTGCCACCACCCCCCTAGCGGGAGGGCAGCACGAGCAGTACTTC.

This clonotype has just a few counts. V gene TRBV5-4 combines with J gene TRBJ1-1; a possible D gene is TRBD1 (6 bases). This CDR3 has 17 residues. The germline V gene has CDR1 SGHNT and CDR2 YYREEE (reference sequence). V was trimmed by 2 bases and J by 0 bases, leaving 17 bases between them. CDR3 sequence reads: CASSFLGTRGMNTEAFF. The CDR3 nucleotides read TGTGCCAGCAGCTTTCTGGGGACACGCGGCATGAACACTGAAGCTTTCTTT.